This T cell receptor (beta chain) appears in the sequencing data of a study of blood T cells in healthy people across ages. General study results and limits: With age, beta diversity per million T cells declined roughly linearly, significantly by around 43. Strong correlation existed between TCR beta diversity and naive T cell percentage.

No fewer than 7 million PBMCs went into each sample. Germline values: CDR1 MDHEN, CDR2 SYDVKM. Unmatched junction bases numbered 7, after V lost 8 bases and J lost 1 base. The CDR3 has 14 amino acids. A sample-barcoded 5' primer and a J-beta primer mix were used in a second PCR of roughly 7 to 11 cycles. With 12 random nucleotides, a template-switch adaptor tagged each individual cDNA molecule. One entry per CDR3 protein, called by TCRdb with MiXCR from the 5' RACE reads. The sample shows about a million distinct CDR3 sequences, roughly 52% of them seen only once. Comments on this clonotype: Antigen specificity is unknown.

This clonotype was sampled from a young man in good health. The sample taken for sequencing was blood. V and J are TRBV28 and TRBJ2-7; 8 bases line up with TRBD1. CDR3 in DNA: TGTGCCAGCGGCACAGGGGGGAGATCCTACGAGCAGTACTTC. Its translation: CASGTGGRSYEQYF.